This T cell receptor beta chain appears in the sequencing data of a study of technical replicates of blood from a handful of donors. Libraries were prepared by immunoSEQ multiplex PCR; TCRdb keeps only in-frame clonotypes and omits some of them. The data contain 72,000 or so clones, around 92% of them singletons. CDR3 size: 15 residues. Trimming took 5 bases from V and 2 from J, leaving 13 bases between them. Germline CDR1 reads SGHVS; CDR2 reads FQNEAQ. This sequence joins TRBV7-8 and TRBJ1-3; TRBD1 might be the D (6 bases). This TCR derives from a human donor in good health. The sequencing input was T cells isolated from PBMCs. The CDR3: CASSLRDNTGNTIYF. The CDR3 DNA is TGTGCCAGCAGCCTCCGGGACAATACTGGAAACACCATATATTTT.